The 14 T cell receptor beta chains in this list originate from one sample, sequenced in a study of T cell responses to AZD1222 COVID-19 vaccine. Sequencing used immunoSEQ multiplex PCR; TCRdb keeps in-frame clones, though not all of them. The top ten hold about 13% of the sample, which has about 99,000 clones, just over 90% seen once. This specimen consisted of peripheral blood, obtained on day 0 of AZD1222 vaccination. The origin of the receptors is an adult in good health.

This clone was seen more than once but under ten times. The chain combines TRBV25-1 with TRBJ1-1, with D perhaps matching TRBD1 (5 bases). With 6 bases removed from V and 2 bases from J, the gap between germline ends came to 13 bases. The CDR3 totals 14 residues. Looked up from germline, CDR1 is MGHDK and CDR2 is SYGVNS. The DNA of the CDR3 is TGTGCCAGCAGCCAGGGACGGCTCAACACTGAAGCTTTCTTT. Protein: CASSQGRLNTEAFF.

In DNA form, the CDR3 reads TGTGCCAGCACCTTCGGGAGGGACACCCATGCCTACGAGCAGTACTTC. Translation: CASTFGRDTHAYEQYF. The gene calls are TRBV11-2 and TRBJ2-7; TRBD2 matches at 8 bases. CDR3 length: 16 residues. J gave up 2 bases and V 7 bases, and 13 bases lay outside the gene matches. From germline, CDR1 is SGHAT and CDR2 FQNNGV.

The rearrangement links TRBV21-1 to TRBJ2-7. TRBV21-1 is termed a pseudogene. This CDR3 has 12 amino acids. CDR3 nucleotide sequence: TGTGCCAGCACCACTCGTTGGGGAGAGCAGTACTTC. Its protein product is CASTTRWGEQYF.

The V gene is TRBV29-1, the J gene TRBJ2-7, with no clear D. The CDR3 contains 11 residues. CDR1 is SQVTM, CDR2 ANQGSEA, per germline. V lost 7 bases to trimming and J lost 3 bases, with 10 bases between them. DNA of the CDR3: TGCAGCGGTACAGAGAGCTACGAGCAGTACTTC. This codes for CSGTESYEQYF.

Only one count was recorded for this clone. The J gene is TRBJ1-4, the V gene TRBV9; 7 bases match TRBD1. V gave up 0 bases and J gave up 3 bases; unmatched junction bases: 2. The CDR3 totals 15 residues. CDR1 and CDR2 from the germline V gene are SGDLS and YYNGEE. The CDR3 bases are TGTGCCAGCAGCGTAGAGGGGACAGCTAATGAAAAACTGTTTTTT. Its protein is CASSVEGTANEKLFF.

The chain couples TRBV29-1 to TRBJ1-4, with D tentatively TRBD1 (6 bases). The CDR3 has 14 amino acids. Germline loops: CDR1 SQVTM, CDR2 ANQGSEA. With 4 bases removed from V and 5 bases from J, the gap between germline ends came to 14 bases. The CDR3 DNA sequence: TGCAGCGTTGCCGGCCAGGGGTCCAATGAAAAACTGTTTTTT. It encodes CSVAGQGSNEKLFF.

This rearrangement joins TRBV7-2 to TRBJ2-5; D tentatively fits TRBD1 or TRBD2 (5 bases each). The CDR3 totals 14 residues. The germline gives CDR1 SGHTA, CDR2 FQGNSA. Trimming cost V 2 bases and J 7 bases, with 14 bases left between them. The CDR3 protein is CASSLLSGPGTQYF. Written as DNA, the CDR3 is TGTGCCAGCAGCTTATTATCGGGGCCAGGGACCCAGTACTTC.

By share, this clone ranks as large (0.1 to 1%). The chain joins TRBV4-3 to TRBJ1-2; TRBD1 might be the D (5 bases). Germline CDR1 LGHNA, CDR2 YSLEER. The length of the CDR3 is 14 residues. The V gene lost 0 bases and the J gene lost 8 bases, with 13 bases spanning the gap. In DNA form, the CDR3 reads TGCGCCAGCAGCCAAGATTTGCCTAGGGACGGCTACACCTTC. As protein: CASSQDLPRDGYTF.

The genes are TRBV7-8 and TRBJ2-7; the D is unclear. V was clipped by 5 bases and J by 3 bases, with 5 bases between them. CDR1 is SGHVS, CDR2 FQNEAQ, per germline. The CDR3 is 11 amino acids. CDR3 sequence (DNA): TGTGCCAGCAGCCCAGGCTACGAGCAGTACTTC. As protein: CASSPGYEQYF.

V usage is TRBV19 and J usage is TRBJ1-6; 8 bases are shared with TRBD1. This CDR3 region has 15 residues. V shed 3 bases, J shed 7 bases, and the junction held 5 bases outside the gene matches. The V gene's germline CDR1 is LNHDA and CDR2 SQIVND (reference sequence). CDR3 in DNA: TGTGCCAGTAGTATCCTTGGACAGGGAAATTCACCCCTCCACTTT. Amino acids: CASSILGQGNSPLHF.

In its sample, this clone was seen once. This chain connects TRBV7-6 to TRBJ1-1; D gene unclear. V gave up 2 bases and J gave up 0 bases, with 10 bases separating them. The CDR3 covers 15 residues. Germline CDR1 SGHVS, CDR2 FNYEAQ. The CDR3 loop is CASSLWTTMNTEAFF. In DNA, the CDR3 is TGTGCCAGCAGCTTATGGACGACCATGAACACTGAAGCTTTCTTT.

This clone has more than one count but fewer than ten. The rearrangement joins TRBV2 to TRBJ1-5, with 11 positions matching TRBD1. V dropped 5 bases and J dropped 7; count of bases not matched to a gene: 7. CDR1 is SNHLY, CDR2 FYNNEI, per germline. The CDR3 sequence is 15 residues long. The chain's CDR3 is CASSPGTGGHQPQHF. CDR3 coding DNA: TGTGCCAGCAGTCCCGGGACAGGGGGTCACCAGCCCCAGCATTTT.

The rearrangement links TRBV21-1 to TRBJ2-7; the table gives TRBD2 as D, unverified against the DNA. TRBV21-1 is assigned pseudogene status. The CDR3 covers 12 residues. The CDR3 spells CASSKAFYEQYF. The CDR3 DNA reads TGTGCCAGCAGCAAAGCCTTCTACGAGCAGTACTTC.

The CDR3 DNA is TGTGCCAGCAGCGTAGATGATTTGAGGACTGAAGCTTTCTTT. Translated, it gives CASSVDDLRTEAFF. This chain connects TRBV9 to TRBJ1-1; D unclear. Germline CDR1 SGDLS, CDR2 YYNGEE. V lost 0 bases to trimming and J lost 5 bases, with 11 bases between them. The CDR3 length is 14 residues.